One and the same sample provided the 21 T cell receptor beta chains below, sequenced in a study of identical twins. One entry per CDR3 protein results from TCRdb running MiXCR on the 5' RACE reads. The data show roughly 1.6 million distinct CDR3 sequences, 25% to 35% seen once. Sequenced sample: cord blood. These receptor sequences come from a newborn girl in good health.

This clonotype was recorded a few times. The gene calls are TRBV28 and TRBJ1-4; D is unclear. Trimming shortened V by 8 bases and J by 1 base, and 11 bases separated the two germline ends. Germline loops: CDR1 MDHEN, CDR2 SYDVKM. The CDR3 loop spans 14 amino acids. Here the CDR3 reads CASGSPGTNEKLFF. The CDR3 DNA is TGTGCCAGCGGATCGCCGGGAACTAATGAAAAACTGTTTTTT.

V is TRBV7-6 and J is TRBJ2-7; tentative D call: TRBD1 (5 bases). The CDR3 extends over 18 amino acids. Germline V gene lookup returns CDR1 SGHVS and CDR2 FNYEAQ. The V end lost 5 bases, the J end lost 7 bases, and 30 bases lay between the germline ends. The CDR3 loop is CASSRPRRQFSSYNEQYF. The DNA for the CDR3 is TGTGCCAGCAGCCGTCCTAGAAGACAGTTTAGCTCCTACAATGAGCAGTACTTC. The full variable domain, its missing parts supplied by reference TRBV7-6 and TRBJ2-7, is GAGVSQSPRYKVTKRGQDVALRCDPISGHVSLYWYRQALGQGPEFLTYFNYEAQQDKSGLPNDRFSAERPEGSISTLTIQRTEQRDSAMYRCASSRPRRQFSSYNEQYFGPGTRLTVT.

This chain joins TRBV5-5 and TRBJ2-3; 7 positions match TRBD1. This CDR3 comprises 16 residues. J gave up 0 bases and V 3 bases, and 7 bases lay outside the gene matches. CDR1 and CDR2 (germline): SGHKS, YYEKEE (reference sequence). CDR3 protein: CASSWAGTVSTDTQYF. CDR3 DNA: TGTGCCAGCAGCTGGGCCGGGACAGTGAGCACAGATACGCAGTATTTT.

In this sample, this clonotype turned up a few times. The chain links TRBV4-2 to TRBJ1-2; tentatively, D is TRBD1 (6 bases). CDR1 is LGHNA and CDR2 is YNFKEQ in the germline V gene. V was cut by 0 bases and J by 0 bases, with 8 bases left in between. This CDR3 spans 15 amino acids. The chain's CDR3 is CASSQEGGPNYGYTF. CDR3 DNA sequence: TGTGCCAGCAGCCAAGAAGGGGGTCCTAACTATGGCTACACCTTC.

The V gene is TRBV7-2, the J gene TRBJ1-2; D is possibly TRBD1 (5 bases). The CDR3 is made up of 17 amino acids. Germline values: CDR1 SGHTA, CDR2 FQGNSA. The V end was cut by 2 bases, the J end by 6 bases, with 22 bases between. CDR3 DNA: TGTGCCAGCAGCTTATCGTTGGGCAGGGAAGGAAACGATGGCTACACCTTC. As protein: CASSLSLGREGNDGYTF. The full variable domain, in which reference TRBV7-2 and TRBJ1-2 provide the parts outside the CDR3, is GAGVSQSPSNKVTEKGKDVELRCDPISGHTALYWYRQSLGQGLEFLIYFQGNSAPDKSGLPSDRFSAERTGGSVSTLTIQRTQQEDSAVYLCASSLSLGREGNDGYTFGSGTRLTVV.

This clonotype was picked up a small number of times. The J gene is TRBJ2-7, the V gene TRBV12-3 or TRBV12-4; tentative D call: TRBD2 (5 bases). V was cut by 2 bases and J by 4 bases, with 18 bases left in between. The CDR3 is 16 amino acids. CDR3 loop: CASSLKGVGRRYEQYF. CDR3 DNA sequence: TGTGCCAGCAGTTTAAAGGGTGTGGGCAGGAGGTACGAGCAGTACTTC.

This chain's CDR3 is CASNPRQAFSYKQYF. CDR3 sequence (DNA): TGTGCCAGCAACCCCAGACAGGCCTTCTCCTACAAGCAGTACTTC. The chain employs TRBV28 and TRBJ2-5; TRBD1 is a possible D gene (6 bases). Trimming shortened V by 7 bases and J by 11 bases, and 26 bases separated the two germline ends. The CDR3 totals 15 residues. Germline loops: CDR1 MDHEN, CDR2 SYDVKM.

This chain joins TRBV7-2 and TRBJ2-2; 8 nucleotides align to TRBD2. The CDR3 length is 16 residues. Germline CDR1 and CDR2: SGHTA and FQGNSA. The ends lost 7 bases at V and 5 bases at J; junction bases unmatched: 12. The CDR3 sequence is CASTLTGTSSTGELFF. DNA for the CDR3: TGTGCCAGCACCCTGACCGGGACTAGTAGTACCGGGGAGCTGTTTTTT.

This rearrangement joins TRBV11-2 to TRBJ2-1, with D tentatively TRBD2 (7 bases). Matching the DNA end better, TRBJ2-7 makes the J call doubtful. The CDR3 runs 17 residues. Germline V gene data show CDR1 as SGHAT and CDR2 as FQNNGV. Here the CDR3 reads CASSSLHGGGSYNEQYF. CDR3 DNA sequence: TGTGCCAGCAGCTCTCTACATGGCGGGGGCTCCTACAATGAGCAGTACTTC.

As for this clonotype: Compared with germline, one end of the junction differs, possibly owing to a read error. CDR3 protein: CAGSYRGTDTYDYGYTF. For the CDR3, the DNA is TGTGCCGGCAGTTACAGGGGGACAGATACTTACGACTATGGCTACACCTTC. This chain links TRBV6-5 with TRBJ1-2; 8 bases map to TRBD1. Germline V CDR1 and CDR2: MNHEY, SVGAGI. There are 17 residues in the CDR3.

The CDR3 reads CASSMGSEGNIQYF. CDR3 sequence (DNA): TGTGCCAGTAGTATGGGATCAGAAGGGAACATTCAGTACTTC. The V gene is TRBV19, the J gene TRBJ2-4; D gene ambiguous. The CDR3 is made up of 14 amino acids. V lost 3 bases, J lost 7 bases, and 13 bases lay in between. The germline V gene has CDR1 LNHDA and CDR2 SQIVND (reference sequence).

Here the CDR3 reads CASTLGGDRGDTQYF. DNA for the CDR3: TGTGCCAGTACCCTGGGGGGAGACAGGGGCGATACGCAGTATTTT. The gene calls are TRBV19 and TRBJ2-3; 8 bases line up with TRBD1. CDR1 is LNHDA and CDR2 is SQIVND in the germline V gene (reference sequence). CDR3 length equals 15 residues. The V and J ends lost 7 bases and 6 bases, in that order; junction bases with no gene match: 12. Full variable domain (outside the CDR3, taken from reference TRBV19 and TRBJ2-3): DGGITQSPKYLFRKEGQNVTLSCEQNLNHDAMYWYRQDPGQGLRLIYYSQIVNDFQKGDIAEGYSVSREKKESFPLTVTSAQKNPTAFYLCASTLGGDRGDTQYFGPGTRLTVL.

This clonotype was recorded a few times. The chain carries TRBV19 and TRBJ1-2; D gene unclear. This CDR3 is 11 amino acids long. V was cut by 7 bases and J by 6 bases, with 9 bases left in between. The V gene's germline CDR1 is LNHDA and CDR2 SQIVND (reference sequence). The CDR3 here is CASIGDHGYTF. CDR3 nucleotide sequence: TGTGCCAGTATCGGGGATCATGGCTACACCTTC.

The chain combines TRBV7-9 with TRBJ1-2; 9 bases agree with TRBD1. From germline, CDR1 is SEHNR and CDR2 FQNEAQ (reference sequence). The CDR3 contains 15 residues. With V trimmed by 7 bases and J by 4 bases, 10 bases remained unmatched. CDR3 sequence (DNA): TGTGCCAGCAACACACAGGGGGCGCGAGGCTATGGCTACACCTTC. It specifies CASNTQGARGYGYTF.

A few counts support this clonotype. The chain combines TRBV6-6 with TRBJ1-4; D uncertain. CDR1 is MNHNY and CDR2 is SVGAGI in the germline V gene (reference sequence). The CDR3 runs 12 residues. V lost 2 bases and J 3 bases, leaving 1 base between the germline ends. The CDR3: CASSYANEKLFF. CDR3 DNA: TGTGCCAGCAGTTACGCTAATGAAAAACTGTTTTTT.

This clonotype is a singleton in its sample. A much more abundant neighbour one base away suggests this may be a read error. V and J are TRBV6-1 and TRBJ1-4; D is possibly TRBD1 (5 bases). Germline lookup yields CDR1 MNHNS and CDR2 SASEGT. The CDR3 runs to 14 residues. Trimming left V 4 bases short and J 4 bases short, with 10 bases between. The CDR3 nucleotides are TGTGCCAGCAGTGGGACACGGGGTAATGAAAAACTGTTTTTT. This sequence encodes CASSGTRGNEKLFF.

This clonotype showed up just a few times. This chain links TRBV20-1 with TRBJ2-3; D may match TRBD1 or TRBD2 (6 bases each). The V gene's germline CDR1 is DFQATT and CDR2 SNEGSKA (reference sequence). Trimming removed 5 bases from V and 2 bases from J, with 17 bases in between. This CDR3 contains 15 residues. In DNA, the CDR3 is TGCAGTGCTTTCTCGAGGGGGGCATTCACAGATACGCAGTATTTT. Its protein is CSAFSRGAFTDTQYF.

V usage is TRBV24-1 and J usage is TRBJ2-7; weak D call: TRBD1 (6 bases). This CDR3 has 14 residues. V was clipped by 11 bases and J by 1 base, with 17 bases between them. Looked up from germline, CDR1 is KGHDR and CDR2 is SFDVKD. CDR3 sequence (DNA): TGTGCCATCTCCCCCGGGACACGATCCTACGAGCAGTACTTC. This sequence encodes CAISPGTRSYEQYF.

V and J are TRBV7-2 and TRBJ2-3; D is undetermined. Germline V lookup: CDR1 SGHTA, CDR2 FQGNSA. V was pared by 4 bases and J by 4 bases, with 15 bases between. CDR3 size: 15 residues. The CDR3 protein is CASSSPPTNPDTQYF. The CDR3 bases are TGTGCCAGCAGCTCCCCGCCGACCAACCCAGATACGCAGTATTTT. Together with reference TRBV7-2 and TRBJ2-3, the CDR3 gives the full variable domain: GAGVSQSPSNKVTEKGKDVELRCDPISGHTALYWYRQSLGQGLEFLIYFQGNSAPDKSGLPSDRFSAERTGGSVSTLTIQRTQQEDSAVYLCASSSPPTNPDTQYFGPGTRLTVL.

This clonotype was counted between two and nine times. The rearrangement uses TRBV7-2 and TRBJ2-3; TRBD2 aligns across 8 bases. The junction had 5 bases not matched to a gene; V was cut back by 5 bases and J by 1 base. Germline V gene sequence: CDR1 SGHTA, CDR2 FQGNSA. This CDR3 is 15 amino acids long. The CDR3 spells CASSQFSGGTDTQYF. The CDR3 DNA is TGTGCCAGCAGCCAATTTAGCGGGGGCACAGATACGCAGTATTTT. The variable domain in full, completed from reference TRBV7-2 and TRBJ2-3, reads GAGVSQSPSNKVTEKGKDVELRCDPISGHTALYWYRQSLGQGLEFLIYFQGNSAPDKSGLPSDRFSAERTGGSVSTLTIQRTQQEDSAVYLCASSQFSGGTDTQYFGPGTRLTVL.

The rearrangement uses TRBV28 and TRBJ2-7; tentatively, D is TRBD1 (5 bases). V was trimmed by 2 bases and J by 5 bases, leaving 13 bases between them. This CDR3 spans 14 amino acids. Looked up from germline, CDR1 is MDHEN and CDR2 is SYDVKM. CDR3 in amino acids: CASSLGQGPHEQYF. CDR3 bases: TGTGCCAGCAGTTTAGGTCAGGGCCCCCACGAGCAGTACTTC.